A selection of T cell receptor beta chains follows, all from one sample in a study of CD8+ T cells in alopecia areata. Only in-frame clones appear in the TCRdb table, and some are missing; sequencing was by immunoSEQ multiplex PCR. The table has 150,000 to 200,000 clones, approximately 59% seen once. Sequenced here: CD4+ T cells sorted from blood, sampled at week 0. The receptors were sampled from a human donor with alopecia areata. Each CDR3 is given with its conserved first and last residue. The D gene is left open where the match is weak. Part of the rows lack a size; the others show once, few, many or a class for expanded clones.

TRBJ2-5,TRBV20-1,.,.,TGCAGTGCTGAGCGAGAGACCCAGTACTTC,CSAERETQYF
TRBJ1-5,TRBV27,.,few,TGTGCCAGCAGCCGTACCGCCCAGGGACAGCCCCAGCATTTT,CASSRTAQGQPQHF
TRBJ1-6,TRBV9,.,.,TGTGCCAGCAGCGCCGACTCCAGGGATCCACCCCTCCACTTT,CASSADSRDPPLHF
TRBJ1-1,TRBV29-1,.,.,TGCAGCGTGGCAGGGTTGAACACTGAAGCTTTCTTT,CSVAGLNTEAFF
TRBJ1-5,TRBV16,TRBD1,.,TGTGCCAGCAGCCCAGGGACAGGTAATCAGCCCCAGCATTTT,CASSPGTGNQPQHF
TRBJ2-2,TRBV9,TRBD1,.,TGTGCCAGCAGCGTCCGACAGGGATTAAACACCGGGGAGCTGTTTTTT,CASSVRQGLNTGELFF
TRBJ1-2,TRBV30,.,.,TGTGCCTGGAGCGCGGGACCGACTCTTAACTATGGCTACACCTTC,CAWSAGPTLNYGYTF
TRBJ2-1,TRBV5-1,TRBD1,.,TGCGCCAGCAGTTCCGGGACAGAACTTTACAATGAGCAGTTCTTC,CASSSGTELYNEQFF
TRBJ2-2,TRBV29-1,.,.,TGCAGCGTGCTCAGAGGGTCCCGAGTCACCGGGGAGCTGTTTTTT,CSVLRGSRVTGELFF
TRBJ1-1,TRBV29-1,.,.,TGCAGCGTTGAAAATCCGACAGCGGTGACCGATGAAGCTTTCTTT,CSVENPTAVTDEAFF
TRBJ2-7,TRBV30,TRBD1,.,TGTGCCTGGAGCCGGGACAGGGGTTACGAGCAGTACTTC,CAWSRDRGYEQYF
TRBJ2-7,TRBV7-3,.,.,TGTGCCAGCAGCTTCCAACCCGTAGGGGAGCAGTACTTC,CASSFQPVGEQYF
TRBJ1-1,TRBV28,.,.,TGTGCCACCTCACCTCTGCGGACTGAAGCTTTCTTT,CATSPLRTEAFF
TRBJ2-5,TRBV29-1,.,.,TGCAGCGTTGTCCGGGCCCTGGGTGAAACCCAGTACTTC,CSVVRALGETQYF
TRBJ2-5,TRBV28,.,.,TGTGCCAGCAGTTCGGGCGGGAAAGAGACCCAGTACTTC,CASSSGGKETQYF
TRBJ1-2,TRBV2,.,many,TGTGCCAGCAGTGAATTGTCTCAGGGAAACTATGGCTACACCTTC,CASSELSQGNYGYTF
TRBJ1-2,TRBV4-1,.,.,TGCGCCAGCAGCCAAGGGGACTGGCAGACCGCCTATGGCTACACCTTC,CASSQGDWQTAYGYTF
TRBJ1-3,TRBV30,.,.,TGTGCCCGGAACTCTGATTCCTCTGGAAACACCATATATTTT,CARNSDSSGNTIYF
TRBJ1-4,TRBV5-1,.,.,TGCGCCAGCAGCCCCGACAGCCCTAATGAAAAACTGTTTTTT,CASSPDSPNEKLFF
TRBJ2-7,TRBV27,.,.,TGTGCCAGCGTCGGTGGGGTCTCCTACGAGCAGTACTTC,CASVGGVSYEQYF
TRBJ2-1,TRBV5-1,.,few,TGCGCCAGCAGTGGGGCTGTAAACAATGAGCAGTTCTTC,CASSGAVNNEQFF
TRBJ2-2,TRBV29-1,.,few,TGCAGCGTTGACAGCGGAGATGGAGACGCCGGGGAGCTGTTTTTT,CSVDSGDGDAGELFF
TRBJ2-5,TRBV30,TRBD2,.,TGTGCCTGGGGACTAGCGGAGACCCAGTACTTC,CAWGLAETQYF
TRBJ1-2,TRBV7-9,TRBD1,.,TGTGCCAACGAAAGAGGGGGCGGCTACACCTTC,CANERGGGYTF
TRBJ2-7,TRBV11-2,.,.,TGTGCCAGCAGCTCCGTCCGTGACTACGAGCAGTACTTC,CASSSVRDYEQYF
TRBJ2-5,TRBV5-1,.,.,TGCGCCAGCAGACTCTCTACTGGGCCCCAAGAGACCCAGTACTTC,CASRLSTGPQETQYF
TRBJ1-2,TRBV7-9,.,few,TGTGCCAGCAGCCCCGGGGGGTTCGGTGGCTACACCTTC,CASSPGGFGGYTF
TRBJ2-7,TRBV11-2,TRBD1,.,TGTGCCAGCAGCTCAAACCGGGACAGGGTTTACGAGCAGTACTTC,CASSSNRDRVYEQYF
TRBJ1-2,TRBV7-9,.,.,TGTGCCAGCAGCTTATTAGAGATTCCGGGCTACACCTTC,CASSLLEIPGYTF
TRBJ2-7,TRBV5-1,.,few,TGCGCCAGCAGCTTACAGGATTTTTACGAGCAGTACTTC,CASSLQDFYEQYF
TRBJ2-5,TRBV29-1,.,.,TGCAGCGTTGAAGATTTGGCGGGTTTCGGGACCCAGTACTTC,CSVEDLAGFGTQYF
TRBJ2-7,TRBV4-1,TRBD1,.,TGCGCCAGCAGCCAGGAAGGGACAGGGATAGCCTACGAGCAGTACTTC,CASSQEGTGIAYEQYF
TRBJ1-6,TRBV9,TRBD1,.,TGTGCCAGCAGCGTAGGCCCTACAGGGGCCTTTGTCTCACCCCTCCACTTT,CASSVGPTGAFVSPLHF
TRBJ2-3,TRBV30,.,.,TGTGCCTGGAGTGTACCCGGGGGAAGCACAGATACGCAGTATTTT,CAWSVPGGSTDTQYF
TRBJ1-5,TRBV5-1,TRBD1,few,TGCGCCAGCAGCTTAGGGGGCAGTGAACAGCCCCAGCATTTT,CASSLGGSEQPQHF
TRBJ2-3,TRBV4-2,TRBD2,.,TGTGCCAGCAGCCTCGGGACTAGCGGGGGGGAAGATACGCAGTATTTT,CASSLGTSGGEDTQYF
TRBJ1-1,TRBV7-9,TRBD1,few,TGTGCCAGCAGCTCCCGACAGGGGTTCACTGAAGCTTTCTTT,CASSSRQGFTEAFF
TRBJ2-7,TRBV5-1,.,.,TGCGCCAGCAGCTTGAAGGGTCAGGGAACTTTCTACGAGCAGTACTTC,CASSLKGQGTFYEQYF
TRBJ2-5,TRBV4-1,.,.,TGCGCCAGCGGGGGACACCAAGGGGGGGAGACCCAGTACTTC,CASGGHQGGETQYF
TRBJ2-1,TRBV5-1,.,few,TGCGCCAGCAGCGGGGGACGTTTGCAGTTCTTC,CASSGGRLQFF
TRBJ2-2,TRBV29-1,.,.,TGCAGCGTAGCTCGAAGACAGGACACCGGGGAGCTGTTTTTT,CSVARRQDTGELFF